The entry below describes one T cell receptor (beta chain). Its antigen has not been determined. Per-nucleotide qualities are absent, and no much larger clonotype sits a single base away. TCR CDR3 regions were amplified from genomic DNA by multiplex PCR using the deep immunoSEQ assay. Extracted genomic DNA from each cell subset was spread evenly across all wells of several immunoSEQ 96-well plates, with each plate serving as a replicate. For sorted subsets, around 200 ng genomic DNA, equal to tens of thousands of T cell genomes, was loaded into each replicate PCR. The purified libraries were quantified using a Qubit 3.0 fluorometer, sized with a Bioanalyzer 2100, and then quantified again using the KAPA Library Quantification kit. A separate single-read 150-cycle Illumina NextSeq 550 flow cell was used to sequence each immunoSEQ 96-well plate. As for how the authors treated the data: Because the immunoSEQ output held only junctional sequences and lacked quality scores, the filtering could not match the filtering applied to full-length reads. Sequences were annotated with PyIR, a Python wrapper for IgBLAST v1.9, and V/J genes and CDR3 were assigned using IMGT germline references. Any read was removed if the V/J assignment was weak (E-value above 1e-6), the CDR3 was missing, or the read contained stop codons, out-of-frame junctions, or ambiguous translated residues. V3J clonotypes were defined as sequences sharing the same inferred V gene, J gene, and CDR3 amino acid sequence. Percentage overlap between repertoires was computed as shared unique clonotypes divided by the size of the smaller repertoire. Repertoire richness was assessed with RTK rarefaction, the Chao1 estimator, and Recon v2.1 estimates of unobserved clonotypes. Generation probabilities were computed with OLGA for all TCRbeta clonotypes obtained by the gDNA method from several donors. Sourced from immuneACCESS, this table was stored by TCRdb with only in-frame sequences that have V and J called. A share of the clones is absent; for the studies checked, an unresolved V gene accounts for under half, and the remainder has no known explanation. V and J calls and clone size are as listed in that table; D and trimming were resolved from the DNA. The sample table holds some 2,000,000 clones, of which 95% were seen once. The top ten constitute roughly 0.13% of the sample.

Taken from cysteine to phenylalanine, the CDR3 has 13 residues. Of all the DNA, just the CDR3 is kept, 39 bases in frame from base 1. Relative to germline, V is 4 bases shorter and J is 2 bases shorter, with 12 bases between their ends. Sequences SQVTM (CDR1) and ANQGSEA (CDR2) are obtained from the germline V gene. The data were obtained in a study of shared clonotypes between healthy human individuals (dated by TCRdb to 2018 to 2021). In terms of the full investigation: Two women and three men aged 18 to 49 years were included in the cohort. Each donor's leukapheresis produced roughly between about 0.8 and 8.9 billion PBMCs. Blood TCR repertoires of four to six healthy adults were deeply sequenced to estimate repertoire size and the extent of clonotype sharing between individuals. To increase sequencing depth and limit assay-specific biases, different laboratories used diverse techniques to prepare libraries and sequence TCR repertoires. For each donor, CD4 naive and CD4 memory were each run on three plates, CD8 naive on two plates, and CD8 memory on one plate.

Donors were healthy HIV-negative adults with no recently reported acute infections or vaccinations. Every donor was a Caucasian adult living in Nashville, Tennessee, USA. CD4+ T cells were enriched by magnetic negative selection, after which naive cells were positively selected on CD45RA and the negative fraction was taken as the memory subset. Blood was obtained by leukapheresis, after which PBMCs were separated by Ficoll-Histopaque density gradient centrifugation and cryopreserved in liquid nitrogen vapor phase. Analytical flow cytometry was used to check the purity and quantity of every magnetically sorted T cell population. From each sorted fraction, genomic DNA was isolated and quantified by UV absorbance on a Nanodrop 2000c. The full study reports these points: Sampling was limited to blood, and TCR repertoires in tissue likely differ from TCR repertoires in blood. When several donors were compared, the shared fraction of clonotypes was around 5.1% for naive CD4, approximately 3.3% for naive CD8, 2.3% for memory CD4, and roughly 0.4% for memory CD8. Compared with non-shared clonotypes, clonotypes shared by all four sorted-subset donors had higher generation probabilities. Because the study included a small number of donors, the genetic and exposure-history diversity represented was limited. Naive subsets generally had larger estimated clonotype richness than memory subsets did. Even with the large sequencing depth, rarefaction of the sorted-subset datasets indicated that sequencing was incomplete. Pairwise subsampling led to the expectation that sequencing depth would affect the degree of clonotype sharing among donors.

The sample comprised naive CD4+ T cells sorted from blood. In light of the paper, this sample's cell subset or site label describes: CD45RA+ positively selected. The TCR originated in a young man in good health. The chain is encoded by TRBV29-1 joined to TRBJ2-7; the D gene is possibly TRBD1, with 5 bases matching. The CDR3 sequence is CSVGQTSPYEQYF. The DNA is as follows: TGCAGCGTTGGACAGACCTCTCCCTACGAGCAGTACTTC.